The next 7 T cell receptor beta chains were all read from a single sample in a study of shared clonotypes between healthy human individuals. Assay used: immunoSEQ multiplex PCR; TCRdb lists only in-frame clones, some missing. The data hold approximately 1.9 million clones, with about 93% observed a single time. The naive CD8 subset, CD45RO-negative cells positively selected for CCR7, excluded terminally differentiated effector memory CD45RA+ cells. Input material: naive CD8+ T cells from PBMCs. The origin of the receptors is a man aged 18 to 29 in good health. Some clones in this sample may be carry-over from other donors' samples.

V is TRBV6-5 and J is TRBJ2-7; TRBD2 might be the D (6 bases). V lost 10 bases and J 6 bases, leaving 16 bases between the germline ends. This CDR3 is 12 amino acids long. Germline CDR1 and CDR2: MNHEY and SVGAGI. As DNA, the CDR3 is TGTGCCACACAGGACTATCCTGGCGAGCAGTACTTC. It is translated as CATQDYPGEQYF.

The chain has TRBV4-1 and TRBJ2-1, with 10 nucleotides matching TRBD2. Losses at the gene ends were 2 bases for V and 2 bases for J; bases not matched to a gene: 3. This CDR3 contains 16 residues. Germline V lookup: CDR1 MGHRA, CDR2 YSYEKL. The CDR3 sequence: CASSQLGLAAYNEQFF. The CDR3, as DNA: TGCGCCAGCAGCCAACTAGGACTAGCGGCCTACAATGAGCAGTTCTTC.

As for this clone: Other DNA sequences within the sample encode an identical CDR3. The rearrangement uses TRBV6-5 and TRBJ2-2; D remains ambiguous. CDR3 length: 14 residues. V was cut by 2 bases and J by 1 base, with 5 bases left in between. CDR1 is MNHEY, CDR2 SVGAGI, per germline. The CDR3 DNA sequence: TGTGCCAGCAGTTACGGAGAGAACACCGGGGAGCTGTTTTTT. Translated: CASSYGENTGELFF.

This chain connects TRBV9 to TRBJ2-7; tentatively, D is TRBD1 or TRBD2 (5 bases each). V lost 3 bases and J 0 bases, leaving 13 bases between the germline ends. This CDR3 has 15 residues. CDR1 and CDR2 (germline): SGDLS, YYNGEE. CDR3 nucleotides: TGTGCCAGCAGCGCTGGGACCGCCATCTCCTACGAGCAGTACTTC. Its translation is CASSAGTAISYEQYF.

The chain uses TRBV19 and TRBJ2-1; 7 bases are shared with TRBD2. Losses at the gene ends were 3 bases for V and 0 bases for J; bases not matched to a gene: 8. This CDR3 comprises 17 residues. Germline V gene data show CDR1 as LNHDA and CDR2 as SQIVND (reference sequence). The CDR3 bases are TGTGCCAGTAGTATCGTCTGGGAGGGCTACTCCTACAATGAGCAGTTCTTC. It yields the protein CASSIVWEGYSYNEQFF.

The DNA for the CDR3 is TGTGCCAACCCCGACGGGGGCGGGGGATCCTACGAGCAGTACTTC. Translation gives CANPDGGGGSYEQYF. V and J are TRBV27 and TRBJ2-7; TRBD2 might be the D (7 bases). Per germline, CDR1 MNHEY and CDR2 SMNVEV (reference sequence). The ends were cut back, 10 bases at V and 1 base at J, with 20 bases in the middle. The CDR3 loop spans 15 amino acids.

V and J are TRBV11-2 and TRBJ2-2; 9 nucleotides align to TRBD2. The CDR3 totals 18 residues. Germline loops: CDR1 SGHAT, CDR2 FQNNGV. The V gene end was trimmed by 1 base and the J gene end by 3 bases; junction bases not matched to a gene: 9. Here the CDR3 DNA reads TGTGCCAGCAGCTTAGCAGTTGTAGCGGGGGATGACACCGGGGAGCTGTTTTTT. It is translated as CASSLAVVAGDDTGELFF.